Detailed here is one T cell receptor (beta chain). Germline V gene data show CDR1 as SEHNR and CDR2 as FQNEAQ (reference sequence). The length of the CDR3 is 15 residues. V shed 5 bases and J 3 bases; nucleotides not matched to a gene: 5. The data derive from a study of control samples from healthy donors and cancer patients. Method: immunoSEQ multiplex PCR; TCRdb's copy keeps in-frame clones and lacks some. Here the sample spans around 150,000 clones, about 94% being singletons. This receptor was taken from a woman between 35 and 50 years old in good health. The sequencing sample was made of blood. This chain joins TRBV7-9 and TRBJ1-4; 8 nucleotides match TRBD1. The CDR3 here is CASSIPGQANEKLFF. CDR3 in DNA: TGTGCCAGCAGCATACCGGGACAGGCTAATGAAAAACTGTTTTTT.